This T cell receptor (beta chain) came from a study of identical twins. This clonotype has a count of ten or more. Its antigen is still unknown. The CDR3 contains 13 residues. From germline, CDR1 is SGHRS and CDR2 YFSETQ. V lost 3 bases and J lost 4, with 9 bases in between. Study-level results: Abundant beta clonotypes from cord blood had fewer insertions, unlike memory repertoires, which showed none. Shared out-of-frame alpha sequences (those common to twins) showed excess low generation probability.

No donor was unhealthy or non-Caucasian. Template switching supplied a universal primer site; unique molecular identifiers were carried on the cDNA. TCRdb re-analysed the 5' RACE reads in MiXCR, keeping a single row per CDR3 protein. The repertoire consists of about 920,000 distinct CDR3 sequences, with approximately 13% occurring once and the leading ten covering 1.5% to 2%. This sample was shared with a second study, whose subject was yellow fever vaccine responses in identical twins.

The chain links TRBV5-1 to TRBJ2-3; D call uncertain. This sequence originates from a woman aged 18-35 years in good health. Sequencing was performed on PBMCs. The DNA of the CDR3 is TGCGCCAGCAGCTGGCTAGGAGCAGATACGCAGTATTTT. Amino acid sequence: CASSWLGADTQYF.